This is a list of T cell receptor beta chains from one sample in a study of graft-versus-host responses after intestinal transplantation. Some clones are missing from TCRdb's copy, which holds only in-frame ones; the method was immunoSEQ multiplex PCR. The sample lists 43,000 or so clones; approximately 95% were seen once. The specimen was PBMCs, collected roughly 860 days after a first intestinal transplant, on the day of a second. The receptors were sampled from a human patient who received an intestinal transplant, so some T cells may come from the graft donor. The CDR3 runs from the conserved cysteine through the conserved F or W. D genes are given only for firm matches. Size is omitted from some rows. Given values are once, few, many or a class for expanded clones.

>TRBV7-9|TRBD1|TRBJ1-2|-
CASSLSQGGRGHGYTF
TGTGCCAGCAGCTTATCCCAAGGGGGCCGAGGTCATGGCTACACCTTC
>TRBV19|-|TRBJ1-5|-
CASSISAGGPQHF
TGTGCCAGTAGTATATCTGCCGGGGGGCCCCAGCATTTT
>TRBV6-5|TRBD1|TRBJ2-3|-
CASSYARGTDTQYF
TGTGCCAGCAGTTACGCCAGGGGGACAGATACGCAGTATTTT
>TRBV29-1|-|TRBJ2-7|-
CSVEKGSGYEQYF
TGCAGCGTTGAAAAGGGTTCCGGCTACGAGCAGTACTTC
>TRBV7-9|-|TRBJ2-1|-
CASSAGAGGASDEQFF
TGTGCCAGCAGCGCCGGGGCAGGGGGGGCTTCTGATGAGCAGTTCTTC
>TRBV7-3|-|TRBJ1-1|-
CASSLGQNTEAFF
TGTGCCAGCAGCTTAGGGCAGAACACTGAAGCTTTCTTT
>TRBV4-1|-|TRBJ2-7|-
CASSPQTVLEQYF
TGCGCCAGCAGCCCCCAGACAGTTCTCGAGCAGTACTTC
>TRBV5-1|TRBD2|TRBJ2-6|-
CASSSTSGSPGANVLTF
TGCGCCAGCAGCTCGACTAGCGGGAGCCCTGGGGCCAACGTCCTGACTTTC
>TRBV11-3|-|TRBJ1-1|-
CASSPPGPNTEAFF
TGTGCCAGCAGCCCTCCGGGGCCGAACACTGAAGCTTTCTTT
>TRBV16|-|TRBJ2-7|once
CASSQLDYEQYF
TGTGCCAGCAGCCAATTGGACTACGAGCAGTACTTC
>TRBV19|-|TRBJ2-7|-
CASNPGTRVYEQYF
TGTGCCAGTAATCCGGGGACCAGGGTCTACGAGCAGTACTTC
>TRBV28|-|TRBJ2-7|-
CASSFHVREQYF
TGTGCCAGCAGTTTCCACGTCCGCGAGCAGTACTTC
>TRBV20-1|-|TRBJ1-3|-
CSAPGGNTIYF
TGCAGTGCTCCGGGAGGAAACACCATATATTTT
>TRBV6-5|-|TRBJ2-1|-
CASSSPGGYNEQFF
TGTGCCAGCAGTTCCCCTGGGGGATACAATGAGCAGTTCTTC
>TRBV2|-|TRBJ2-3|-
CASSEDSGTQYF
TGTGCCAGCAGTGAAGACAGTGGTACGCAGTATTTT
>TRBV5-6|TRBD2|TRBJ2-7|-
CASSLLAGGRIYEQYF
TGTGCCAGCAGCTTACTGGCTGGCGGGAGAATCTACGAGCAGTACTTC
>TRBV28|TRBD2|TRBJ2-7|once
CASSFIRAGDEQYF
TGTGCCAGCAGTTTTATTCGAGCGGGAGACGAGCAGTACTTC
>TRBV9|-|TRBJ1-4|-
CASSVDWANEKLFF
TGTGCCAGCAGCGTAGATTGGGCTAATGAAAAACTGTTTTTT
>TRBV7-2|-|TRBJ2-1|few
CASSLTQYNEQFF
TGTGCCAGCAGCTTAACACAGTACAATGAGCAGTTCTTC
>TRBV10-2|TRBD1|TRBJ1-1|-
CASSESTGITEAFF
TGCGCCAGCAGTGAATCGACAGGGATCACTGAAGCTTTCTTT
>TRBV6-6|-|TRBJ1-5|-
CASSWAGSNQPQHF
TGTGCCAGCAGTTGGGCAGGGTCCAATCAGCCCCAGCATTTT
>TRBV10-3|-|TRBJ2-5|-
CAIRNREGETQYF
TGTGCCATCAGAAACAGGGAGGGAGAGACCCAGTACTTC
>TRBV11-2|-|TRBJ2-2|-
CASSLRSGSGSGELFF
TGTGCCAGCAGCTTAAGGAGCGGGTCGGGATCCGGGGAGCTGTTTTTT
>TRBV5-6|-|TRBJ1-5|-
CASSGTPGNNQPQHF
TGTGCCAGCAGCGGGACGCCTGGGAATAATCAGCCCCAGCATTTT
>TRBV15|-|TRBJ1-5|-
CATSMEAVNQPQHF
TGTGCCACCAGCATGGAAGCAGTCAATCAGCCCCAGCATTTT
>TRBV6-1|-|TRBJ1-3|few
CASSEVQGSGNTIYF
TGTGCCAGCAGTGAAGTGCAGGGCTCTGGAAACACCATATATTTT
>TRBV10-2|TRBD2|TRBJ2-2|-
CASSDTSGRAVVPLPIRGELFF
TGCGCCAGCAGTGATACTAGCGGGAGGGCCGTTGTGCCACTCCCTATTAGGGGGGAGCTGTTTTTT
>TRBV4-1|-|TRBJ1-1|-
CASSLFGEHMNTEAFF
TGCGCCAGCAGCCTTTTCGGGGAACACATGAACACTGAAGCTTTCTTT
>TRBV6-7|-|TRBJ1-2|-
CASSYEGRATNYGYTF
TGTGCCAGCAGTTACGAGGGCAGAGCTACTAACTATGGCTACACCTTC
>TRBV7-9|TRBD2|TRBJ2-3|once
CASSLSLAADTQYF
TGTGCCAGCAGCTTATCCCTAGCGGCAGATACGCAGTATTTT
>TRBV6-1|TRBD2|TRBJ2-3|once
CASRTSGTDTQYF
TGTGCCAGCAGGACTAGCGGCACAGATACGCAGTATTTT
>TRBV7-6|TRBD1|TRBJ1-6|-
CASSLEGQNNSPLHF
TGTGCCAGCAGCTTAGAGGGACAGAATAATTCACCCCTCCACTTT
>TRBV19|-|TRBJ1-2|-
CASSTINPGRFLGYGYTF
TGTGCCAGTAGTACTATTAACCCGGGGCGGTTCTTGGGCTATGGCTACACCTTC
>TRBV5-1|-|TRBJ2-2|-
CASSLRTGNTGELFF
TGCGCCAGCAGCCTTAGGACGGGAAACACCGGGGAGCTGTTTTTT
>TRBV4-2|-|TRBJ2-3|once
CASSQPPPGPEGSSTDTQYF
TGTGCCAGCAGCCAACCCCCCCCGGGACCCGAAGGATCTAGCACAGATACGCAGTATTTT
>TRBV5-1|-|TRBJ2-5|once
CASSSSGGETQYF
TGCGCCAGCAGCTCTTCGGGCGGGGAGACCCAGTACTTC
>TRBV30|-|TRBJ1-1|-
CAWMIGLIYTEAFF
TGTGCCTGGATGATCGGACTCATATACACTGAAGCTTTCTTT
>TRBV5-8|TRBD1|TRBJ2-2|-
CASSLGTGVNTGELFF
TGTGCCAGCAGCTTGGGGACAGGGGTGAACACCGGGGAGCTGTTTTTT
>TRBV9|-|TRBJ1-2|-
CASSSRSHGYTF
TGTGCCAGCAGCTCACGGAGCCATGGCTACACCTTC
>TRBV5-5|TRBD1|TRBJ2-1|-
CASSLSTGGSGNEQFF
TGTGCCAGCAGCTTGAGTACAGGGGGAAGTGGCAATGAGCAGTTCTTC
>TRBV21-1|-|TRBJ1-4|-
CASSKARATNEKLFF
TGTGCCAGCAGCAAAGCAAGGGCAACTAATGAAAAACTGTTTTTT
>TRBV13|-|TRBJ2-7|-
CASSLGGYSSYEQYF
TGTGCCAGCAGCTTAGGGGGATACTCTTCCTACGAGCAGTACTTC
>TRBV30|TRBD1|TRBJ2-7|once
CAWSEGQGPQYF
TGTGCCTGGAGTGAGGGACAGGGGCCCCAGTACTTC
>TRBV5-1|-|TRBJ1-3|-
CASSLDSSGNTIYF
TGCGCCAGCAGCTTGGACAGCTCTGGAAACACCATATATTTT
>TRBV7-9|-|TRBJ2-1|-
CASSPRRFSDNEQFF
TGTGCCAGCAGCCCCCGTAGGTTTAGCGACAATGAGCAGTTCTTC
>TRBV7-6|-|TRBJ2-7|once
CASSFGNKQYF
TGTGCCAGCAGCTTCGGAAACAAGCAGTACTTC
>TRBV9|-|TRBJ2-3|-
CASSVVSDTQYF
TGTGCCAGCAGCGTAGTGTCAGATACGCAGTATTTT
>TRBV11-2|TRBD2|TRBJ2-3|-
CASSSVGWGLADTDTQYF
TGTGCCAGCAGCTCGGTGGGTTGGGGACTAGCGGACACAGATACGCAGTATTTT
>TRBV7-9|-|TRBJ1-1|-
CASSPSGGHTEAFF
TGTGCCAGCAGCCCTTCCGGGGGGCACACTGAAGCTTTCTTT
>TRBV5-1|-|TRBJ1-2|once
CASSLGQGSYGYTF
TGCGCCAGCAGCTTGGGGCAGGGGTCCTATGGCTACACCTTC
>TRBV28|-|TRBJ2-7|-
CASSLRVGEQYF
TGTGCCAGCAGTTTGCGGGTAGGCGAGCAGTACTTC
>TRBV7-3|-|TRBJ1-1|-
CASSPEGNPRGPNTEAFF
TGTGCCAGCAGCCCAGAGGGGAACCCCCGAGGCCCGAACACTGAAGCTTTCTTT